These 3 T cell receptor beta chains were all obtained from the same sample, sequenced in a study of blood T cell repertoires in COVID-19. The data were produced by immunoSEQ multiplex PCR, yet TCRdb's version contains in-frame clones alone and is incomplete. The repertoire includes over 120,000 clones, about 90% of them detected once, and roughly 37% sits in the top ten. Sample: peripheral blood. Receptors were obtained from a man aged 50 or older who had recovered from COVID-19.

CDR3 in DNA: TGTGCCAGCAGCATCCATTGGGGCGGGGGTCTAGGCTACACCTTC. Its translation: CASSIHWGGGLGYTF. The gene calls are TRBV9 and TRBJ1-2; weak D call: TRBD1 (5 bases). CDR1 and CDR2 (germline): SGDLS, YYNGEE. V shed 4 bases and J shed 8 bases, with 21 bases lying between them. The CDR3 runs 15 residues.

The J gene is TRBJ1-6, the V gene TRBV6-5; 8 bases fit TRBD1. Trimming took 6 bases from V and 8 from J; bases not matched to a gene: 6. Germline V gives CDR1 MNHEY, CDR2 SVGAGI. This CDR3 spans 14 amino acids. The CDR3 spells CASSSQGAYSPLHF. The CDR3 DNA sequence: TGTGCCAGCAGCAGCCAGGGGGCGTATTCACCCCTCCACTTT.

This clone was detected once. V gene TRBV5-1 combines with J gene TRBJ2-1; 14 bases map to TRBD2. There are 15 residues in the CDR3. With 4 bases clipped from V and 8 bases from J, the junction kept 5 bases outside the gene matches. The germline CDR1 and CDR2 sequences are SGHRS and YFSETQ. The CDR3 nucleotides read TGCGCCAGCAGCAAGCGGACTAGCGGGGGGTATGAGCAGTTCTTC. It translates to CASSKRTSGGYEQFF.